This entry features one T cell receptor (beta chain) sequence. The sample originates from a study of blood T cell repertoires in COVID-19. Whole-study context: Acute-phase and convalescent COVID-19 samples originated in the United States, Italy and Spain.

Trimming stripped 11 bases from V and 0 bases from J, with 14 bases between. Germline assignment: CDR1 LNHDA and CDR2 SQIVND (reference sequence). CDR3 length equals 14 residues. Repertoires were generated with immunoSEQ multiplex PCR, while TCRdb's copy carries only in-frame clones and drops some. The sample includes roughly 300,000 clones, 80% to 95% of them seen just once. The clonotype comes from a woman younger than 45 who had recovered from COVID-19. Sequenced material: PBMCs or T cells enriched from blood (not recorded which). The J gene is TRBJ1-5, the V gene TRBV19; no clear D. The CDR3 loop is CASFSQNSNQPQHF. CDR3 nucleotide sequence: TGTGCCTCTTTTTCACAGAATAGCAATCAGCCCCAGCATTTT.